The 6 T cell receptor beta chains given below trace back to one sample, sequenced in a study of blood T cell repertoires in COVID-19. Some clones are missing from TCRdb's copy, which holds only in-frame ones; the method was immunoSEQ multiplex PCR. The sample has about 190,000 clones, 88% seen once. Sequenced input: peripheral blood. Every receptor here comes from a man aged 40-55 years with active or convalescent COVID-19.

This sequence joins TRBV5-6 and TRBJ1-6; 7 bases map to TRBD1. V lost 0 bases and J lost 0; bases outside the gene matches: 3. Looked up from germline, CDR1 is SGHDT and CDR2 is YYEEEE. CDR3 length: 17 amino acids. Here the CDR3 DNA reads TGTGCCAGCAGCTTGGCTACAGGGGTCTCCTATAATTCACCCCTCCACTTT. Translating it yields CASSLATGVSYNSPLHF.

The chain combines TRBV12-3 or TRBV12-4 with TRBJ1-5, with TRBD1 matching 7 bases. The CDR3 has 13 residues. V was pared by 6 bases and J by 4 bases, with 3 bases of the junction left unmatched. The CDR3 reads CASSSRGNQPQHF. CDR3 coding DNA: TGTGCCAGCAGCTCCAGGGGGAATCAGCCCCAGCATTTT.

This chain links TRBV3-1 (or the pseudogene TRBV3-2) with TRBJ1-3, with D possibly TRBD1 on 6 matching bases. Trimming pared 1 base from V and 2 bases from J, leaving 9 bases between. Germline V gives CDR1 LGHDT, CDR2 YNNKEL (reference sequence). The CDR3 consists of 15 residues. The CDR3 DNA is TGTGCCAGCAGCCAAGGTTCAGGGGCTGGAAACACCATATATTTT. This sequence encodes CASSQGSGAGNTIYF.

The J gene is TRBJ2-5, the V gene TRBV7-2, with D perhaps matching TRBD1 (6 bases). CDR1 SGHTA and CDR2 FQGNSA come from the germline V gene. Trimming pared 5 bases from V and 5 bases from J, leaving 12 bases between. The CDR3 sequence is 13 residues long. CDR3 protein: CASSPGQRETQYF. In DNA form, the CDR3 reads TGTGCCAGCAGCCCAGGACAGAGGGAGACCCAGTACTTC.

The chain joins TRBV10-3 to TRBJ2-7; TRBD2 matches at 7 bases. Trimming cost V 6 bases and J 0 bases; bases outside gene matches: 5. The germline V gene encodes CDR1 ENHRY and CDR2 SYGVKD. This CDR3 has 14 residues. The CDR3 DNA reads as TGTGCCATCAGACAAACTAGCGACTCCTACGAGCAGTACTTC. Translation: CAIRQTSDSYEQYF.

The V gene is TRBV28, the J gene TRBJ1-4, with a possible D match to TRBD1 (5 bases). The CDR3 length is 14 residues. V dropped 1 base and J dropped 8 bases, with 11 bases sitting between them. Germline assignment: CDR1 MDHEN and CDR2 SYDVKM. The CDR3 reads CASSLLVGVEKLFF. DNA of the CDR3: TGTGCCAGCAGTTTATTAGTAGGGGTAGAAAAACTGTTTTTT.